This T cell receptor (beta chain) was identified during a study of cytomegalovirus exposure and HLA in healthy donors. Points from the study as a whole: Owing to their indistinguishability, certain V segments, notably TRBV6-2 and TRBV6-3, were excluded. Relative to equally common others, HLA-associated TCR beta chains showed greater clonal expansion in a later analysis.

To note about this clone: The antigen is undetermined.

Donors counted as nominally healthy when sampled, yet unrecorded immune exposures were likely. The PCR used 60 Vbeta and 13 Jbeta primers. In the original analysis: A later analysis tallied 87 million or so unique TCR beta chains, about 9.9 million of them shared. Some clones are missing from TCRdb's copy, which holds only in-frame ones; the method was immunoSEQ multiplex PCR. V and J calls and clone size are copied from that table; D and trimming were computed from the DNA. This sample has approximately 160,000 clones, with around 78% found just once. This CDR3 has 16 residues. Germline CDR1 is LGHNA and CDR2 is YNFKEQ. The V and J ends lost 3 bases and 1 base, in that order; junction bases with no gene match: 8.

The sample taken for sequencing was PBMCs. The chain joins TRBV4-2 to TRBJ2-7; 8 bases agree with TRBD2. The sequence was collected from a woman aged 40-49 years in good health and CMV-seronegative. The CDR3 DNA sequence: TGTGCCAGCAGCCACCCGCGGGAGGCCGCTTCCTACGAGCAGTACTTC. Translating gives CASSHPREAASYEQYF.